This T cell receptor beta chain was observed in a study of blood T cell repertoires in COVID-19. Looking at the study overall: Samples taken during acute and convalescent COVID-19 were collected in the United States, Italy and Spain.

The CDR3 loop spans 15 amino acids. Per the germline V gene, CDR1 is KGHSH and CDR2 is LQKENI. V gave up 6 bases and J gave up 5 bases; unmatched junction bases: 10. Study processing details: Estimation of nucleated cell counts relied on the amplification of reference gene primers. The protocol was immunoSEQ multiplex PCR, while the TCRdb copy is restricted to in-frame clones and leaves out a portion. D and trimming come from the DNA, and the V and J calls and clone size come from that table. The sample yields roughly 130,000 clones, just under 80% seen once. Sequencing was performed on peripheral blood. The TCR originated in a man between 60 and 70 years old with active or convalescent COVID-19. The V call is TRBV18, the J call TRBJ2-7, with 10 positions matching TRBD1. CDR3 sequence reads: CASSEGQGEYHEQYF. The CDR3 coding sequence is TGTGCCAGCTCGGAAGGACAGGGGGAGTACCACGAGCAGTACTTC.